This TCR beta chain was recovered during a study of T cell repertoires in cytomegalovirus infection. For the study at large: TCR beta signatures that were public indicated CMV infection and matching HLA type. Whole-study findings and limits: HLA-C-restricted CMV-specific TCR beta clonotypes prevailed in the ex vivo response. The cumulative frequency of public TCR beta families distinguished individuals who carried CMV together with the relevant HLA.

TCRdb re-called the reads with MiXCR, one entry per CDR3 protein. This sample yields roughly 220,000 distinct CDR3 sequences, of which approximately 40% are seen a single time; 55% to 70% belongs to the top ten. The length of the CDR3 is 17 residues. Germline lookup yields CDR1 SGHVS and CDR2 FQNEAQ. V gave up 3 bases and J gave up 5 bases, with 20 bases separating them. This clonotype has more than one count but fewer than ten. The target antigen is unknown. The sequence was collected from a human donor in good health (CMV status not recorded). Some clones in this sample may be carry-over from other donors' samples. The sample here was CD8+ T cells from cultured PBMCs, taken from culture after CMV antigen stimulation. The J gene is TRBJ2-1, the V gene TRBV7-8; D assignment may be TRBD1 or TRBD2 (6 bases each). CDR3 sequence: CASSFTSDRGRDNEQFF. DNA of the CDR3: TGTGCCAGCAGCTTTACATCCGACCGGGGGCGGGACAATGAGCAGTTCTTC.